This T cell receptor (beta chain) was recorded in a study of regulatory T cells in long-lasting Graves disease. This clonotype was seen at least ten times. As for time point: newly diagnosed GD, antithyroid drugs for less than 3 months. Extracted PBMC RNA gave rise to the TCR library. The germline CDR1 and CDR2 sequences are MDHEN and SYDVKM. V shed 5 bases and J shed 2 bases, with 13 bases lying between them. CDR3 length equals 15 residues. To make TCR beta libraries, researchers used iRepertoire HTBI primers and Arm-PCR of CDR3 regions. TCRdb passed the multiplex PCR reads through MiXCR, listing each CDR3 protein once. The sample carries 400,000 to 550,000 distinct CDR3 sequences, roughly 15% recorded once. These same data were also listed under a study on T cells in Graves' hyperthyroidism and ophthalmopathy.

This receptor was taken from a woman in her thirties with Graves disease. The sample here was peripheral blood mononuclear cells (PBMCs), taken at new diagnosis, from a patient treated with antithyroid drugs. The chain uses TRBV28 and TRBJ1-5, with a tentative D call TRBD1 (6 bases). The CDR3 coding sequence is TGTGCCAGCAGTCCCCTAGGGGGTGGCAATCAGCCCCAGCATTTT. Amino acids: CASSPLGGGNQPQHF. Variable domain in full (rest from reference TRBV28 and TRBJ1-5): DVKVTQSSRYLVKRTGEKVFLECVQDMDHENMFWYRQDPGLGLRLIYFSYDVKMKEKGDIPEGYSVSREKKERFSLILESASTNQTSMYLCASSPLGGGNQPQHFGDGTRLSIL.